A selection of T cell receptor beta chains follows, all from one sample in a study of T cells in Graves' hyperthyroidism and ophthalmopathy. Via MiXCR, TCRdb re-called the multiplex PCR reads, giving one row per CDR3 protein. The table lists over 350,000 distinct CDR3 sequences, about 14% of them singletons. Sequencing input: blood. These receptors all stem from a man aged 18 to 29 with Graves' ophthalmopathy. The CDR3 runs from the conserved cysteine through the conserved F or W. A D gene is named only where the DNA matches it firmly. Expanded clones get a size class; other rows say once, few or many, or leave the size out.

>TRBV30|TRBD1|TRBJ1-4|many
TGTGCCTGGGGACGGACAGGGAATGAAAAACTGTTTTTT
CAWGRTGNEKLFF
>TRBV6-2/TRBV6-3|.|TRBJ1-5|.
TGTGCCAGCAGTTACTCGAGCAGGGATGAAGGGCAGCCCCAGCATTTT
CASSYSSRDEGQPQHF
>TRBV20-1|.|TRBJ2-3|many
TGCAGTGCTAGGGTGATTGGAGCAGATACGCAGTATTTT
CSARVIGADTQYF
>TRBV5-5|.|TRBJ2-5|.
TGTGCCAGCAGCCAGGGTTTTGACGGGAGTTACGAGACCCAGTACTTC
CASSQGFDGSYETQYF
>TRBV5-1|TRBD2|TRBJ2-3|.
TGCGCCAGCAGCTTGGGGACTAGCGGGAGAGGGTCCACAGATACGCAGTATTTT
CASSLGTSGRGSTDTQYF
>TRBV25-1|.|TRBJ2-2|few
TGTGCCAGCAGTGATCCAGAAATGGACACCGGGGAGCTGTTTTTT
CASSDPEMDTGELFF
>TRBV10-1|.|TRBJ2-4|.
TGCGCCAGCAGTGAGTCGACAGCTTTCGGGAACATTCAGTACTTC
CASSESTAFGNIQYF
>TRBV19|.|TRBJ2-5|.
TGTGCCAGTAGTATGACAGGTCAAGAGACCCAGTACTTC
CASSMTGQETQYF
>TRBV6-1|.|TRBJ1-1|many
TGTGCCAGCAGCCACGGGACTCCCGAAGCTTTCTTT
CASSHGTPEAFF
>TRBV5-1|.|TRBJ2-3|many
TGCGCCAGCAGCTTGGGACAGATTACAGATACGCAGTATTTT
CASSLGQITDTQYF
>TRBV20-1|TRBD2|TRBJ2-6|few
TGCAGTGCTAGTGGTGCGGGAGTAATTGGGGCCAACGTCCTGACTTTC
CSASGAGVIGANVLTF
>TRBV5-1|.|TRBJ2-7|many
TGCGCCAGCAGTGACGAAGGGACCTACGAGCAGTACTTC
CASSDEGTYEQYF
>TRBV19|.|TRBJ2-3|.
TGTGCCAGTAGTCCCTGGACAGGCACAGATACGCAGTATTTT
CASSPWTGTDTQYF
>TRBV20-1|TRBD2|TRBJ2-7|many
TGCAGTGCTAGACGTCCCACTAGCGGGGCCTCCTACGAGCAGTACTTC
CSARRPTSGASYEQYF
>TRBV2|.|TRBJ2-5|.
TGTGCCAGCAGTGCCACCTGGGGGGGGGCTGAGACCCAGTACTTC
CASSATWGGAETQYF
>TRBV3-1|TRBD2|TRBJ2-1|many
TGTGCCAGCAGCCCTAGCGGGAGGGCCCAAAGTGCCATCTTCTTC
CASSPSGRAQSAIFF
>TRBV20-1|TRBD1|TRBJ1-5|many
TGCAGTGCTACGACAGGGGGCATCCAGCCCCAGCATTTT
CSATTGGIQPQHF
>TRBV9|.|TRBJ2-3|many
TGTGCCAGCAGCCCAAGTGGGACTAGCACAGATACGCAGTATTTT
CASSPSGTSTDTQYF
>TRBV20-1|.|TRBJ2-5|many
TGCAGTGCTAGAAAGGCAGCGGGCCTCCAAGAGACCCAGTACTTC
CSARKAAGLQETQYF
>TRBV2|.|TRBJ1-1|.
TGTGCCAGCAGGTGGGATACTGAAGCTTTCTTT
CASRWDTEAFF
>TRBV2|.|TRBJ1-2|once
TGTGCCACCCGACGGAATATGGACTATGGCTACACCTTC
CATRRNMDYGYTF
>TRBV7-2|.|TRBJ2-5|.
TGTGCCAGCAGCTTAGTACGGAACCAAGAGACCCAGTACTTC
CASSLVRNQETQYF
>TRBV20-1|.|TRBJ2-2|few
TGCAGTGCTACCCGGGGGACTTTGCAAACCGGGGAGCTGTTTTTT
CSATRGTLQTGELFF
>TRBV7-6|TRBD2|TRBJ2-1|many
TGTGCCAGCAGCCAGACTAGCACCAATGAGCAGTTCTTC
CASSQTSTNEQFF
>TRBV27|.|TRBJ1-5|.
TGTGCCACCTCTTCAGGGGCTCAGCCCCAGCATTTT
CATSSGAQPQHF
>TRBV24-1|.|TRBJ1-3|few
TGTGCCACCAGTAATGACAGAGATGGAAACACCATATATTTT
CATSNDRDGNTIYF
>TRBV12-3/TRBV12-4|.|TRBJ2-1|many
TGTGCCAGCAGTCAAGTCCGCTCCTACAATGAGCAGTTCTTC
CASSQVRSYNEQFF
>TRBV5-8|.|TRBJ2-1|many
TGTGCCAGCAGCACGGGGGCCTACAATGAGCAGTTCTTC
CASSTGAYNEQFF
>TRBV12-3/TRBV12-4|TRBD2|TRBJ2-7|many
TGTGCCAGCACGGGAGGTGCCGGCGAGCAGTACTTC
CASTGGAGEQYF
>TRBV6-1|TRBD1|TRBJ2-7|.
TGTGCCAGCAGAACTACAGGGGACGAGCAGTACTTC
CASRTTGDEQYF
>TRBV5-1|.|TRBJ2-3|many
TGCGCCAGCAGCTTGGTTGGCGGAGGAGCAGATACGCAGTATTTT
CASSLVGGGADTQYF
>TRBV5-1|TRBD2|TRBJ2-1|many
TGCGCCAGCAGCTCCGGACTAGCGGGAGGCATCTCCTACAATGAGCAGTTCTTC
CASSSGLAGGISYNEQFF
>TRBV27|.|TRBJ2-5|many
TGTGCCAGCAGTTTATATGGTCGGGAAGAGACCCAGTACTTC
CASSLYGREETQYF
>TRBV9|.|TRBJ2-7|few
TGTGCCAGCAGCGTCGGTTCGGGGGTCCACGAGCAGTACTTC
CASSVGSGVHEQYF
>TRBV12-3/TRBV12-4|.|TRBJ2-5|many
TGTGCCAGCAGTTTGAGTCGGGGAGAGACCCAGTACTTC
CASSLSRGETQYF
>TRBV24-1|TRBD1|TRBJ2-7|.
TGTGCCACCAGTGACCCTGGACAGGGGAACTCCTGCGAGCAGTACTTC
CATSDPGQGNSCEQYF
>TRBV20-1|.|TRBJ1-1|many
TGCAGTGCTAGAGATCGGCTCCGGGACAAGAGCACTGAAGCTTTCTTT
CSARDRLRDKSTEAFF
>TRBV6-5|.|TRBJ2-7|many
TGTGCCAGCAGTTACTCGGGGATTCCGGGACCTACGTACGAGCAGTACTTC
CASSYSGIPGPTYEQYF
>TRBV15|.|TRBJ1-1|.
TGTGCCACCATGAGGAGCGACCAAGGCACTGAAGCTTTCTTT
CATMRSDQGTEAFF
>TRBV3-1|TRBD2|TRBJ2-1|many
TGTGCCAGCAGCCAGCCGGGACTAGGCCCCAATGAGCAGTTCTTC
CASSQPGLGPNEQFF
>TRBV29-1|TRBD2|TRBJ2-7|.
TGCCGCGTTGTGAGCGGGATACACGCCGAGCAGTACTTC
CRVVSGIHAEQYF
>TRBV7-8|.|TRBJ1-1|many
TGTGCCAGCAGCTTATCAGGGTACGGGGAAGCTTTCTTT
CASSLSGYGEAFF
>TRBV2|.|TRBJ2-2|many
TGTGCCAGCAGTATCAGGGGAGGACGCGCCGGGGAGCTGTTTTTT
CASSIRGGRAGELFF
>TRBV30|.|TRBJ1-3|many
TGTGCCTGGACCGGGCCGGGGGCGGCTGGAAACACCATATATTTT
CAWTGPGAAGNTIYF
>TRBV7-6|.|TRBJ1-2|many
TGTGCCAGCAGCTTAGGGTCAGGGAACTATGGCTACACCTTC
CASSLGSGNYGYTF
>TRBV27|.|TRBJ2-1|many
TGTGCCAGCAGTTCGAACCGGGGGACCCCCTACAATGAGCAGTTCTTC
CASSSNRGTPYNEQFF
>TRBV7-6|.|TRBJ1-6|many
TGTGCCAGCAGCTTAGAAGCCCAACCGGATTCACCCCTCCACTTT
CASSLEAQPDSPLHF
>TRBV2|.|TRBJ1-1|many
TGTGCCAGTGGGGGGCAGATGAACACTGAAGCTTTCTTT
CASGGQMNTEAFF
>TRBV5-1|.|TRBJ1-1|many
TGCGCCAGCAGCTCCCCCGATGACACTGAAGCTTTCTTT
CASSSPDDTEAFF
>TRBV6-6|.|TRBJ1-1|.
TGTGCCAGCAGTTATCTGGGGAACAGGGTAGCTTTCTTT
CASSYLGNRVAFF
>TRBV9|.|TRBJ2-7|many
TGTGCCAGCAGCGCCACGGTCCAAAGCTACGAGCAGTACTTC
CASSATVQSYEQYF
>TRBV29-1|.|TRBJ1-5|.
TGCAGCGTTCAAGGGAACAATCAGCCCCAGCATTTT
CSVQGNNQPQHF
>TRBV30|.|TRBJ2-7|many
TGTGCCTGGAGGGGAGAGTTGATGCAGTACTTC
CAWRGELMQYF
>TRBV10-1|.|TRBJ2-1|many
TGCGCCAGCAGTGGGACTCGCTACAATGAGCAGTTCTTC
CASSGTRYNEQFF
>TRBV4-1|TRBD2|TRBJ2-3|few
TGCGCCAGCAGCCGAGGGACTAGCGGGGGGAGCACAGATACGCAGTATTTT
CASSRGTSGGSTDTQYF
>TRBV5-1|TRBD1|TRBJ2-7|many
TGCGCCAGCAGCTTCCGGGACAGCCTCTCCTACGAGCAGTACTTC
CASSFRDSLSYEQYF
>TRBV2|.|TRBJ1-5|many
TGTGCCAGCAGGCTCCAGGGTCATCAGCCCCAGCATTTT
CASRLQGHQPQHF